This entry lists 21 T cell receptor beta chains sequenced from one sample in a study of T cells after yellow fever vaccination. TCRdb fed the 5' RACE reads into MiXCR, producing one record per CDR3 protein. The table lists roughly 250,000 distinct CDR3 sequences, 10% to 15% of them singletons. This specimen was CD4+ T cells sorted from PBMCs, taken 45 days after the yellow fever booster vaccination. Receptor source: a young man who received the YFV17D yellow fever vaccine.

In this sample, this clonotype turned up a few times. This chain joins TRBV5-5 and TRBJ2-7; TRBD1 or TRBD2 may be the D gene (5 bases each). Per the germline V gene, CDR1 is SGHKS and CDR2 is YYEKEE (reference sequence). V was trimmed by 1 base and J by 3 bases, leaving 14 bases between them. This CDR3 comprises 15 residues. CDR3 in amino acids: CASSLTVLGDYEQYF. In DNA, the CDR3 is TGTGCCAGCAGCTTGACGGTCCTGGGGGACTACGAGCAGTACTTC.

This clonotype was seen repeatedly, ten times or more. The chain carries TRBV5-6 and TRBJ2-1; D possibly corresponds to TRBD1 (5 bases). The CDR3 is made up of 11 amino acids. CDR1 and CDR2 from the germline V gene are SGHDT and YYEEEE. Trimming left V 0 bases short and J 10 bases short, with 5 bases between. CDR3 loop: CASSLAGEQFF. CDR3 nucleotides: TGTGCCAGCAGCTTGGCAGGGGAGCAGTTCTTC.

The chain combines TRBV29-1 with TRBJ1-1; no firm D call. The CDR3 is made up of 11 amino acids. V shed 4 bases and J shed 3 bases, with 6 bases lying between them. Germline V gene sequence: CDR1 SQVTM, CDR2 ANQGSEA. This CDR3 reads CSVVGYTEAFF. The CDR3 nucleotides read TGCAGCGTTGTGGGGTACACTGAAGCTTTCTTT.

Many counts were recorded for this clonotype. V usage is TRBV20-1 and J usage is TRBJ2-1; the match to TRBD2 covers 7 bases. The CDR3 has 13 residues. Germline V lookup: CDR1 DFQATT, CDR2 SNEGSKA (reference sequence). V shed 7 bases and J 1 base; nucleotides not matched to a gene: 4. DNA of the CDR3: TGCAGTGTCCAGCGGGGATCCTACAATGAGCAGTTCTTC. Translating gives CSVQRGSYNEQFF.

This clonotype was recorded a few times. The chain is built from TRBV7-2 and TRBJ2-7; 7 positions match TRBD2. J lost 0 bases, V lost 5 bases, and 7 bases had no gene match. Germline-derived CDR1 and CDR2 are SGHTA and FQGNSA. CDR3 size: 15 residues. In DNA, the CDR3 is TGTGCCAGCAGCCAGCGAGCGGGATCCTCCTACGAGCAGTACTTC. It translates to CASSQRAGSSYEQYF. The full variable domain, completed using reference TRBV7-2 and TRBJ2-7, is GAGVSQSPSNKVTEKGKDVELRCDPISGHTALYWYRQSLGQGLEFLIYFQGNSAPDKSGLPSDRFSAERTGGSVSTLTIQRTQQEDSAVYLCASSQRAGSSYEQYFGPGTRLTVT.

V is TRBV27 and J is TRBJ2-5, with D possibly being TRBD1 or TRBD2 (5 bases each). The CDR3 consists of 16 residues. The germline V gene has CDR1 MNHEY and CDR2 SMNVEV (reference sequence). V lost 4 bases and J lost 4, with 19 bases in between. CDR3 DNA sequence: TGTGCCAGCAGTTCCCTCAGCGCGGCAGGGACAGAGACCCAGTACTTC. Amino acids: CASSSLSAAGTETQYF.

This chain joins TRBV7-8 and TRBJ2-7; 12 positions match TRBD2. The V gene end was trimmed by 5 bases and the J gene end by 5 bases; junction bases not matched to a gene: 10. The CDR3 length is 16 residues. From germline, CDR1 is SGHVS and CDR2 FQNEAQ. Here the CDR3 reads CASSKSSGRALDEQYF. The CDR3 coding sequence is TGTGCCAGCAGCAAATCTAGCGGGAGGGCCTTGGACGAGCAGTACTTC.

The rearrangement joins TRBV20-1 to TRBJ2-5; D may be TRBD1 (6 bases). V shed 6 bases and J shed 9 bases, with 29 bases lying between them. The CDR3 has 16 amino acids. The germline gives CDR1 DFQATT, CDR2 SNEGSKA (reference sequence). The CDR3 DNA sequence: TGCAGTGCCCCCGACAGGTCAAGAGTAGCCCCTTGGGCCCAGTACTTC. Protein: CSAPDRSRVAPWAQYF.

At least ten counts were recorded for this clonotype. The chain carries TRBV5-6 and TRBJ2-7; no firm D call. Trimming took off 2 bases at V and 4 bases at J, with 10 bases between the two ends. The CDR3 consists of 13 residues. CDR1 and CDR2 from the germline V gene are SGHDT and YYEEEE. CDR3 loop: CASSFRTGYEQYF. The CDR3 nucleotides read TGTGCCAGCAGCTTCAGGACGGGTTACGAGCAGTACTTC.

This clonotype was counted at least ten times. As DNA, the CDR3 is TGCAGTGCTAGTCGGCCGGGGGGCCTCAATGAGCAGTTCTTC. Its protein is CSASRPGGLNEQFF. This chain connects TRBV20-1 to TRBJ2-1; D perhaps matches TRBD2 (7 bases). The CDR3 loop spans 14 amino acids. Germline CDR1 and CDR2: DFQATT and SNEGSKA (reference sequence). V was shortened by 3 bases and J by 6 bases, with 15 bases between the two germline ends.

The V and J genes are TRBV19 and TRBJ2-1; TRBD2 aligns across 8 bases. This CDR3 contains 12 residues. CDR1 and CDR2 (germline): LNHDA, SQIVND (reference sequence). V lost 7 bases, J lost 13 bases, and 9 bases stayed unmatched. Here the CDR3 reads CASMRSGSDQFF. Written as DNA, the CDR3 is TGTGCCAGTATGAGGAGCGGGAGCGACCAGTTCTTC.

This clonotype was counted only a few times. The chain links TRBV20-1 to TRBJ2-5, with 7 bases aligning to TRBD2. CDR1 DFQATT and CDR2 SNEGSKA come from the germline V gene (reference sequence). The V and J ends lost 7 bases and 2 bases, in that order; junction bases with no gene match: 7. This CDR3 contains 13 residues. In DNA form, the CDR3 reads TGCAGTGGTATAACTAGCGCACAAGAGACCCAGTACTTC. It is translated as CSGITSAQETQYF.

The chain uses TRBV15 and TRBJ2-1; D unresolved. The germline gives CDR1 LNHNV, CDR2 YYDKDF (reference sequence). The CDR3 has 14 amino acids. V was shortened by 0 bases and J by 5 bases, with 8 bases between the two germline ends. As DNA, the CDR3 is TGTGCCACCAGCAGAGATACTGTAAACAATGAGCAGTTCTTC. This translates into CATSRDTVNNEQFF.

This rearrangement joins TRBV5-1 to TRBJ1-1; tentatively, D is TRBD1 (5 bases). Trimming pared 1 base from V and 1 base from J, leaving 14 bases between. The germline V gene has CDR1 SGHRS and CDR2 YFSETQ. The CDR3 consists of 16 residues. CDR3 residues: CASSLTGPGGNTEAFF. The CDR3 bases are TGCGCCAGCAGCTTGACGGGGCCGGGGGGGAACACTGAAGCTTTCTTT.

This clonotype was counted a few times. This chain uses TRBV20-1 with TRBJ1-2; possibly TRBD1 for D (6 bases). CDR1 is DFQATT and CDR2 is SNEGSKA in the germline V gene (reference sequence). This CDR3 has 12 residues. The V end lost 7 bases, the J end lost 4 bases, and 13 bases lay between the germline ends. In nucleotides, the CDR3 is TGCAGTGGTGCACAGGGAACCTATGGCTACACCTTC. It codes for CSGAQGTYGYTF.

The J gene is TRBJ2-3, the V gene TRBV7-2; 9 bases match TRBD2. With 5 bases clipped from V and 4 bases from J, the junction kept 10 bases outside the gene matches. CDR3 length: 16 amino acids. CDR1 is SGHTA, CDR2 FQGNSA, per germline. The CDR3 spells CASSTLGLAGSDTQYF. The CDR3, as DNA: TGTGCCAGCAGCACGTTGGGACTAGCTGGCTCAGATACGCAGTATTTT.

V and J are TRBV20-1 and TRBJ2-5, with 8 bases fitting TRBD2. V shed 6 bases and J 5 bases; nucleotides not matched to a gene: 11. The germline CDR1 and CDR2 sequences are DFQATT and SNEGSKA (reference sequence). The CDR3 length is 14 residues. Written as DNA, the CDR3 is TGCAGTGCCCTTTATAGCGGGAAGAGCGAGACCCAGTACTTC. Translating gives CSALYSGKSETQYF.

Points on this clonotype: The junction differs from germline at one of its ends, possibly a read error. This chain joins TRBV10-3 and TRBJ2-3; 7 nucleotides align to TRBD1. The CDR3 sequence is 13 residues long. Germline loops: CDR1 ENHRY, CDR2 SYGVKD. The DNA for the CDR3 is TGTGCCATCAGTGTAAGAGGGACAGATACGAAGTATTTT. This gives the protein CAISVRGTDTKYF.

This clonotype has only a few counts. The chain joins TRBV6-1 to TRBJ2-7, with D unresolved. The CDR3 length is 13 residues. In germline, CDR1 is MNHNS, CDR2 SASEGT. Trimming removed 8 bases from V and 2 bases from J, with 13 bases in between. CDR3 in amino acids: CASQPLQTYEQYF. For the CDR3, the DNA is TGTGCCAGCCAACCTCTGCAGACCTACGAGCAGTACTTC.

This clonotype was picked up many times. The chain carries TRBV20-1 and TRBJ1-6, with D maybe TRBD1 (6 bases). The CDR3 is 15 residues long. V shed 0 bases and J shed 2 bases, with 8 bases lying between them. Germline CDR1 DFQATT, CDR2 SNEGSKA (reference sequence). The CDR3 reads CSARDWDTYNSPLHF. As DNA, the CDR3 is TGCAGTGCTAGAGATTGGGACACCTATAATTCACCCCTCCACTTT.

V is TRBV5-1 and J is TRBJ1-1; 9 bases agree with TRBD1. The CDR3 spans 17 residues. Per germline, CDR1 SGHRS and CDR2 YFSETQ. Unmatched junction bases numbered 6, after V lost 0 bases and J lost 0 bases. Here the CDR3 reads CASSLAGQGPMNTEAFF. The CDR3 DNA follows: TGCGCCAGCAGCTTGGCGGGACAGGGCCCGATGAACACTGAAGCTTTCTTT.